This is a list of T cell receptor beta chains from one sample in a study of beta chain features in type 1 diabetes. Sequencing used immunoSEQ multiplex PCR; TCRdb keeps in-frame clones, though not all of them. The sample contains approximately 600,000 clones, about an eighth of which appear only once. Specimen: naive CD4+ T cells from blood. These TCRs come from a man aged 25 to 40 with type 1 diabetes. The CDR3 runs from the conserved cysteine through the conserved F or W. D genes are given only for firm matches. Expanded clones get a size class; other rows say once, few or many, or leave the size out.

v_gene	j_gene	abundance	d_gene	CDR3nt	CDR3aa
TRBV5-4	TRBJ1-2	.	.	TGTGCCAGCAGACGCGGGGGTAACGAAAACTATGGCTACACCTTC	CASRRGGNENYGYTF
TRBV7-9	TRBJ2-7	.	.	TGTGCCAGCAGCCAAGCAACAGGACACTACGAGCAGTACTTC	CASSQATGHYEQYF
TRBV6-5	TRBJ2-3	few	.	TGTGCCAGCAGTTACTCGATTTATGGAGGGGCAGATACGCAGTATTTT	CASSYSIYGGADTQYF
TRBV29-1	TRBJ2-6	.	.	TGCAGCGTCTGGAGCAGGGGCCCCAACGTCCTGACTTTC	CSVWSRGPNVLTF
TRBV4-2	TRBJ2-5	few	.	TGTGCCAGCAGCCCCTTGGGGCTGTCGGAGACCCAGTACTTC	CASSPLGLSETQYF
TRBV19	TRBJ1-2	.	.	TGTGCCAGTAGTATTTCCCCAGGGACTGGCTACACCTTC	CASSISPGTGYTF
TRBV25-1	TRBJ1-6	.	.	TGTGCCAGCAGTGGTAATAATTCACCCCTCCACTTT	CASSGNNSPLHF
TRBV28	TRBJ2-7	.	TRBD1	TGTGCCAGCAGAACCGGGACAGGGATATACGAGCAGTACTTC	CASRTGTGIYEQYF
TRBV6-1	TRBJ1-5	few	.	TGTGCCAGCACAGACAATAGCAATCAGCCCCAGCATTTT	CASTDNSNQPQHF
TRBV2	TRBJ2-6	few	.	TGTGCCACCGGGTGGTCTGGGGCCAACGTCCTGACTTTC	CATGWSGANVLTF
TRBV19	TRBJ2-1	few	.	TGTGCCAGTAGTATGGAGCGGCGCTACAATGAGCAGTTCTTC	CASSMERRYNEQFF
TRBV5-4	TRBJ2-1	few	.	TGTGCCAGCAGCTTGTCATCTAGCGCTGGCAATGAGCAGTTCTTC	CASSLSSSAGNEQFF
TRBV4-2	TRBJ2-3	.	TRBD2	TGTGCCAGCAGCCCAGGGACTAGCGGGGGGAAGGTTTCAGATACGCAGTATTTT	CASSPGTSGGKVSDTQYF
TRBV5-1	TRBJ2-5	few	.	TGCGCCAGCAGCTTTCAGGCTCTGGCCGAAGAGACCCAGTACTTC	CASSFQALAEETQYF
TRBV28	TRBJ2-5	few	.	TGTGCCAGCAGTCCTCCGGGACCGAGGCAGGGAGAGACCCAGTACTTC	CASSPPGPRQGETQYF
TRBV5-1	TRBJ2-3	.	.	TGCGCCTCCGGGCCCATGTGGGGTGACACAGATACGCAGTATTTT	CASGPMWGDTDTQYF